The rows below give T cell receptor beta chains drawn from one sample of a study of T cell changes during pregnancy in multiple sclerosis. Clones were read by immunoSEQ multiplex PCR, and TCRdb kept only the in-frame ones, dropping some. The data hold tens of thousands of clones, with nearly 95% observed a single time. The sample consisted of peripheral blood, taken in the third trimester of pregnancy. The receptor set was obtained from a female donor with multiple sclerosis, enrolled in a pregnancy study. CDR3s include the opening cysteine and the closing phenylalanine or tryptophan. Fields, in order: D gene, J gene, V gene, clone size, CDR3 DNA, CDR3 protein. D genes are given only for firm matches. A row's size may be missing; if present it is once, few, many or a size class.

d_gene: .; j_gene: TRBJ1-2; v_gene: TRBV6-5; abundance: few; CDR3nt: TGTGCCAGCAGTCCCTACGCGGAAAACTATGGCTACACCTTC; CDR3aa: CASSPYAENYGYTF
d_gene: TRBD2; j_gene: TRBJ2-5; v_gene: TRBV7-2; abundance: .; CDR3nt: TGTGCCAGCAGCCTACAGGGACTAGCGTACGAGACCCAGTACTTC; CDR3aa: CASSLQGLAYETQYF
d_gene: .; j_gene: TRBJ1-1; v_gene: TRBV19; abundance: .; CDR3nt: TGTGCCAGTAGTGATTTGATCGGCACTGAAGCTTTCTTT; CDR3aa: CASSDLIGTEAFF
d_gene: .; j_gene: TRBJ1-2; v_gene: TRBV29-1; abundance: .; CDR3nt: TGCAGCGTTCGGACAGACCTTAACTATGGCTACACCTTC; CDR3aa: CSVRTDLNYGYTF
d_gene: .; j_gene: TRBJ2-5; v_gene: TRBV28; abundance: .; CDR3nt: TGTGCCAGCAGTTCCCCCGGGACACAGCAACAAGAGACCCAGTACTTC; CDR3aa: CASSSPGTQQQETQYF
d_gene: TRBD2; j_gene: TRBJ2-3; v_gene: TRBV19; abundance: .; CDR3nt: TGTGCCAGTAGTACCGGGACTAGTAAGGGAACAGATACGCAGTATTTT; CDR3aa: CASSTGTSKGTDTQYF
d_gene: TRBD1; j_gene: TRBJ1-1; v_gene: TRBV7-9; abundance: .; CDR3nt: TGTGCCAGCAGCGGAGTGACAGGGCCGGGCACTGAAGCTTTCTTT; CDR3aa: CASSGVTGPGTEAFF
d_gene: .; j_gene: TRBJ2-3; v_gene: TRBV11-2; abundance: .; CDR3nt: TGTGCCAGCAGCTCGTACGGACTTACTAGCACAGATACGCAGTATTTT; CDR3aa: CASSSYGLTSTDTQYF
d_gene: .; j_gene: TRBJ2-1; v_gene: TRBV5-1; abundance: once; CDR3nt: TGCGCCAGCAGCTTGGTCGGGAACGATTTCGATGAGCAGTTCTTC; CDR3aa: CASSLVGNDFDEQFF
d_gene: .; j_gene: TRBJ1-3; v_gene: TRBV7-9; abundance: .; CDR3nt: TGTGCCAGCAGCTTCGGACAGACCTATTCCTCTGGAAACACCATATATTTT; CDR3aa: CASSFGQTYSSGNTIYF